This T cell receptor beta chain was profiled in a study of CD4 and CD8 cells across lung adenocarcinoma regions. V was cut by 5 bases and J by 4 bases, with 9 bases left in between. Germline V gives CDR1 MNHEY, CDR2 SMNVEV (reference sequence). The CDR3 is 13 amino acids. Each CDR3 protein gets one entry after TCRdb re-called the PCR reads with MiXCR. The table lists fewer than 9,500 distinct CDR3 sequences, around 53% of them singletons. Notes on this clonotype: Since no conserved phenylalanine or tryptophan closes the CDR3, a read error is the likely cause.

The chain uses TRBV27 and TRBJ2-1; D is unresolved. The sequenced sample consisted of CD8+ T cells from the center of a lung tumor. The receptor's source is a male donor with lung adenocarcinoma. The CD4 and CD8 labels of this study may be unreliable. CDR3 region: CASSPTNYNEQFS. CDR3 bases: TGTGCCAGCAGTCCCACTAATTACAATGAGCAGTTCTCC.